This T cell receptor (beta chain) was documented in a study of blood T cell repertoires in COVID-19. On the study more broadly: There were acute and convalescent COVID-19 samples, and they came from the United States, Italy and Spain.

Original processing notes: Reference gene primer amplification gave nucleated cell count estimates. Clones were sequenced by immunoSEQ multiplex PCR, and TCRdb holds only the in-frame ones, with some missing. V and J calls and clone size are given by that table; D and trimming were obtained from the DNA. The repertoire includes 60,000 to 80,000 clones, approximately 86% of them detected once, and roughly 1% sits in the top ten. V shed 3 bases, J shed 9 bases, and the junction held 11 bases outside the gene matches. Looked up from germline, CDR1 is SGHRS and CDR2 is YFSETQ. The CDR3 sequence is 15 residues long.

The gene calls are TRBV5-1 and TRBJ2-3; 9 bases are a match to TRBD2. The sequenced sample consisted of peripheral blood. This receptor was taken from a man aged 65-85 years with acute or convalescent COVID-19. CDR3 loop: CASSSPTGTSSTQYF. The CDR3 region has the DNA TGCGCCAGCAGCTCGCCTACCGGGACTAGCTCGACGCAGTATTTT.